This entry describes one T cell receptor (beta chain). Its matching antigen is unknown. This sample stems from a study of shared clonotypes between healthy human individuals. Study-wide context: Per donor, CD8 memory used one plate, CD8 naive used two, CD4 memory used three and CD4 naive used three. Study-wide points: Genetic and exposure-history diversity was limited by the small donor number. Shared clonotypes across all four donors exceeded non-shared ones in generation probability. Among donors, clonotype sharing was expected to be affected by sequencing depth.

The CDR3 has 15 amino acids. The V gene's germline CDR1 is MGHRA and CDR2 YSYEKL. V was pared by 5 bases and J by 3 bases, with 7 bases of the junction left unmatched. Only CD45RO-negative cells positively selected for CCR7 counted as naive CD8 cells, so terminally differentiated effector memory CD45RA+ cells were excluded. Clones were read by immunoSEQ multiplex PCR, and TCRdb kept only the in-frame ones, dropping some. The sample holds 2 million to 2.5 million clones, about 95% seen once. The sample was naive CD8+ T cells sorted from blood. This sequence was found in a man between 18 and 29 years old in good health. This chain connects TRBV4-1 to TRBJ2-3; 8 bases are a match to TRBD2. DNA for the CDR3: TGCGCCAGCAGCGAGGCGGTAGCGGGAACAGATACGCAGTATTTT. This codes for CASSEAVAGTDTQYF.